The 22 T cell receptor beta chains below all came from one sample that was sequenced in a study of T cells expressing NK-cell markers. TCRdb reprocessed the 5' RACE reads and keeps a single row for each CDR3 protein, giving no DNA. Found here are about 120,000 distinct CDR3 sequences; the top ten clones hold around a sixth. The sample taken for sequencing was blood T cells: a sorted CD56 or NKG2C T cell subset, CD4+ or CD8+ T cells, or bulk PBMC T cells (not recorded which). All receptors come from a woman between 18 and 69 years old in good health.

The chain joins TRBV4-2 to TRBJ2-3; no DNA is available, so the TRBD2 call from TCRdb remains unchecked. The CDR3 extends over 16 amino acids. CDR1 is LGHNA, CDR2 YNFKEQ, per germline. The CDR3 loop is CASSHTAGRSTDTQYF.

The chain is built from TRBV28 and TRBJ2-7. Germline CDR1 reads MDHEN; CDR2 reads SYDVKM. The CDR3 is made up of 15 amino acids. The CDR3 reads CASRRSRETPYEQYF.

This chain links TRBV15 with TRBJ2-7; TCRdb indicates TRBD1, and absent DNA this call remains unverified. Germline CDR1 reads LNHNV; CDR2 reads YYDKDF (reference sequence). This CDR3 region has 16 residues. CDR3 amino acids: CATSRDRGGSGYEQYF.

This sequence joins TRBV12-3 or TRBV12-4 and TRBJ1-1. The CDR3 spans 14 residues. This chain's CDR3 is CASSPHAEATEAFF.

This chain's CDR3 is CAWSGQGTGELFF. This chain links TRBV30 with TRBJ2-2; with no DNA, the TCRdb D assignment of TRBD1 cannot be verified. The CDR3 runs to 13 residues. Germline lookup yields CDR1 GTSNPN and CDR2 SVGIG (reference sequence).

J is TRBJ1-1 and V is TRBV29-1; TCRdb's D call, TRBD1, is unchecked because there is no DNA. In germline, CDR1 is SQVTM, CDR2 ANQGSEA. The CDR3 is 15 amino acids. CDR3 protein: CSVEYRDRGLPEAFF.

The CDR3 spells CASSLTVSFEQYF. The chain couples TRBV27 to TRBJ2-7. CDR1 and CDR2 from the germline V gene are MNHEY and SMNVEV (reference sequence). The CDR3 sequence is 13 residues long.

The J gene is TRBJ2-2, the V gene TRBV12-3 or TRBV12-4. The CDR3 contains 12 residues. The chain's CDR3 is CASSSITGELFF.

The chain carries TRBV7-8 and TRBJ2-3; TCRdb proposes TRBD1, but this gene call is untestable without DNA. This CDR3 comprises 16 residues. Germline V CDR1 and CDR2: SGHVS, FQNEAQ. CDR3 loop: CASQTGEDIYTDTQYF.

V usage is TRBV7-8 and J usage is TRBJ2-3; the TCRdb call, TRBD2, lacks DNA for checking. This CDR3 is 17 amino acids long. Germline-derived CDR1 and CDR2 are SGHVS and FQNEAQ. The CDR3 sequence is CASSLVGGSVGADTQYF.

The chain's CDR3 is CTTSAILEQYF. The chain has TRBV20-1 and TRBJ2-7; the TCRdb D gene call, TRBD2, has no DNA to confirm it. The CDR3 extends over 11 amino acids. Germline CDR1 DFQATT, CDR2 SNEGSKA (reference sequence).

This chain joins TRBV12-3 or TRBV12-4 and TRBJ2-3. The CDR3 spans 11 residues. CDR3 residues: CASSLMDTQYF.

V usage is TRBV27 and J usage is TRBJ2-3. CDR3 length: 14 amino acids. CDR1 is MNHEY, CDR2 SMNVEV, per germline (reference sequence). CDR3: CASSLFYSTDTQYF.

V usage is TRBV27 and J usage is TRBJ1-1; TCRdb designates TRBD1, a call that cannot be tested without DNA. This CDR3 spans 14 amino acids. Germline CDR1 MNHEY, CDR2 SMNVEV (reference sequence). This chain's CDR3 is CASSDRQGRAEAFF.

The V gene is TRBV5-4, the J gene TRBJ1-4. This CDR3 contains 14 residues. Germline values: CDR1 SGHNT, CDR2 YYREEE (reference sequence). CDR3: CASSPDILNEKLFF.

The V and J genes are TRBV12-3 or TRBV12-4 and TRBJ2-1. The CDR3 loop spans 13 amino acids. The CDR3 protein is CASKVDSYNEQFF.

The J gene is TRBJ2-1, the V gene TRBV28; the D call from TCRdb, TRBD2, cannot be confirmed without DNA. Looked up from germline, CDR1 is MDHEN and CDR2 is SYDVKM. CDR3 length: 15 amino acids. CDR3 loop: CASSFRTSEIDEQFF.

V and J are TRBV9 and TRBJ1-1; the D call of TRBD1 rests on TCRdb alone, since no DNA is present to check it. The CDR3 runs to 15 residues. Germline values: CDR1 SGDLS, CDR2 YYNGEE. CDR3 loop: CASSETGTANTEAFF. The whole variable domain, remainder taken from reference TRBV9 and TRBJ1-1, is DSGVTQTPKHLITATGQRVTLRCSPRSGDLSVYWYQQSLDQGLQFLIQYYNGEERAKGNILERFSAQQFPDLHSELNLSSLELGDSALYFCASSETGTANTEAFFGQGTRLTVV.

The V and J genes are TRBV27 and TRBJ2-5. Germline V gene sequence: CDR1 MNHEY, CDR2 SMNVEV (reference sequence). There are 12 residues in the CDR3. CDR3 protein: CASSRYQETQYF.

This sequence joins TRBV20-1 and TRBJ2-5; TCRdb gives TRBD1 as the D gene, but with no DNA this cannot be confirmed. Germline CDR1 and CDR2: DFQATT and SNEGSKA (reference sequence). The CDR3 covers 13 residues. The CDR3 spells CSARQGAMETQYF.

V is TRBV25-1 and J is TRBJ1-2; with no DNA, the TCRdb D assignment of TRBD1 cannot be verified. This CDR3 is 13 amino acids long. CDR1 is MGHDK, CDR2 SYGVNS, per germline. CDR3 loop: CASSWDSHYGYTF.

The rearrangement uses TRBV5-5 and TRBJ1-1; TCRdb's D call, TRBD1, is unchecked because there is no DNA. This CDR3 contains 13 residues. Germline lookup yields CDR1 SGHKS and CDR2 YYEKEE (reference sequence). The CDR3 here is CASSFTGNTEAFF.